The TCR beta chain described here comes from a study of blood T cell repertoires in COVID-19. About the research overall: PBMCs, B-cell-depleted T cells, or T cells were the source of the cDNA or gDNA that made up the material.

The table came from immunoSEQ multiplex PCR; TCRdb's copy has only in-frame clones and leaves some out. The repertoire includes about 59,000 clones, about 90% of them detected once, and approximately 5% sits in the top ten. This CDR3 is built from 14 residues. The ends were cut back, 6 bases at V and 1 base at J, with 12 bases in the middle. Germline V gene lookup returns CDR1 MNHEY and CDR2 SVGAGI. In its sample, this clone was seen a few times. The chain recombines TRBV6-5 with TRBJ1-1; D is possibly TRBD1 (6 bases). The source is a man older than 75 in a cohort sampled during active COVID-19. The source material was peripheral blood. CDR3 residues: CASSSWTENTEAFF. The CDR3 coding sequence is TGTGCCAGCAGCAGCTGGACAGAGAACACTGAAGCTTTCTTT.